A selection of T cell receptor beta chains follows, all from one sample in a study of T cell repertoires in cytomegalovirus infection. These receptors' antigens are unknown. In TCRdb, the reads were re-called with MiXCR into one record per CDR3 protein. Here the sample spans 750,000 to 950,000 distinct CDR3 sequences, roughly 29% being singletons. Sequencing used cultured CD8+ T cells from PBMCs, obtained from culture after CMV antigen stimulation. The receptor set was obtained from a human donor in good health (CMV status not recorded). Some clones in this sample may be carry-over from other donors' samples. CDR3s include the opening cysteine and the closing phenylalanine or tryptophan. The D gene is left open where the match is weak. Clone size appears in some rows only: once, few, many, or a class for an expanded clone.

size: many
V: TRBV7-9
D: -
J: TRBJ1-1
DNA: TGTGCCAGCAGATTAATGAACACTGAAGCTTTCTTT
CDR3: CASRLMNTEAFF

size: -
V: TRBV7-6
D: TRBD1
J: TRBJ2-1
DNA: TGTGCCAGCAGCCAACAGGGGGCTTCCTACAATGAGCAGTTCTTC
CDR3: CASSQQGASYNEQFF

size: many
V: TRBV12-3/TRBV12-4
D: -
J: TRBJ1-1
DNA: TGTGCCAGCAGGATGAACACTGAAGCTTTCTTT
CDR3: CASRMNTEAFF

size: once
V: TRBV7-3
D: TRBD2
J: TRBJ2-5
DNA: TGTGCCAGCAGCTTAAGACTAGCGGGACCCAACCAGGAGACCCAGTACTTC
CDR3: CASSLRLAGPNQETQYF

size: few
V: TRBV7-6
D: TRBD1
J: TRBJ2-7
DNA: TGTGCCAGCAGTTACAGTTCGGGACAGGGCCCTATCTACGAGCAGTACTTC
CDR3: CASSYSSGQGPIYEQYF

size: -
V: TRBV4-1
D: -
J: TRBJ1-5
DNA: TGCGCCAGCAGCCAAGAGAGGGCAGGCAATCAGCCCCAGCATTTT
CDR3: CASSQERAGNQPQHF

size: few
V: TRBV12-3/TRBV12-4
D: TRBD2
J: TRBJ2-5
DNA: TGTGCCAGCAGCCCAGTCCGACTAGCCTTGGATGAGACCCAGTACTTC
CDR3: CASSPVRLALDETQYF

size: once
V: TRBV9
D: TRBD1
J: TRBJ2-5
DNA: TGTGCCAGCAGCGCAGGGACAGAGCTTCAAGAGACCCAGTACTTC
CDR3: CASSAGTELQETQYF

size: -
V: TRBV6-2/TRBV6-3
D: TRBD1
J: TRBJ1-6
DNA: TGTGCCAGCAGTTACCCTAAAACCGGGACAGGGGATTCACCCCTCCACTTT
CDR3: CASSYPKTGTGDSPLHF

size: -
V: TRBV4-1
D: -
J: TRBJ2-7
DNA: TGCGCCAGCAGCCAAGAGGTCTCATCCTACGAGCAGTACTTC
CDR3: CASSQEVSSYEQYF

size: -
V: TRBV19
D: -
J: TRBJ1-1
DNA: TGTGCCAGTAGTCGGACCGTCCGGGGCACTGAAGCTTTCTTT
CDR3: CASSRTVRGTEAFF

size: -
V: TRBV4-1
D: -
J: TRBJ1-5
DNA: TGCGCCAGCAGCCAAGATCCTAGAGTGAGTCAGCCCCAGCATTTT
CDR3: CASSQDPRVSQPQHF

size: -
V: TRBV19
D: -
J: TRBJ1-5
DNA: TGTGCCAGTAAGCCCCCTGGGTATCAGCCCCAGCATTTT
CDR3: CASKPPGYQPQHF

size: -
V: TRBV27
D: -
J: TRBJ2-3
DNA: TGTGCCAGCAGTTTAGGACCTTCGGCAGATACGCAGTATTTT
CDR3: CASSLGPSADTQYF

size: few
V: TRBV24-1
D: TRBD1
J: TRBJ2-1
DNA: TGTGCCACCAGTGAGAACGACAGGGATGGTCTGTTCTTC
CDR3: CATSENDRDGLFF

size: -
V: TRBV4-1
D: -
J: TRBJ1-1
DNA: TGCGCCAGCAGCCAAGGGGGAGAGGCGCTGGAAGCTTTCTTT
CDR3: CASSQGGEALEAFF

size: many
V: TRBV6-2/TRBV6-3
D: -
J: TRBJ1-6
DNA: TGTGCCAGCAGACTTTCCCGGGACAACTATAATTCACCCCTCCACTTT
CDR3: CASRLSRDNYNSPLHF

size: few
V: TRBV7-9
D: -
J: TRBJ2-1
DNA: TGTGCCAGCAGCCAGACCATTAGGGAGAGGGAACCCTCCGGTGAGCAGTTCTTC
CDR3: CASSQTIREREPSGEQFF

size: few
V: TRBV7-8
D: TRBD2
J: TRBJ2-1
DNA: TGTGCCAGCAGCTCCGGGACTAGCGGCTACAATGAGCAGTTCTTC
CDR3: CASSSGTSGYNEQFF

size: few
V: TRBV5-6
D: TRBD1
J: TRBJ2-1
DNA: TGTGCCAGCAGGAACAGCCACAGGGGCGGCAATGAGCAGTTCTTC
CDR3: CASRNSHRGGNEQFF

size: few
V: TRBV27
D: -
J: TRBJ2-3
DNA: TGTGCCACCCGGAGGGGGGGGATCACAGATACGCAGTATTTT
CDR3: CATRRGGITDTQYF

size: many
V: TRBV7-9
D: -
J: TRBJ2-7
DNA: TGTGCCAGCAGCTTAGTCGCGAGCTCCTACGAGCAGTACTTC
CDR3: CASSLVASSYEQYF

size: many
V: TRBV7-8
D: TRBD1
J: TRBJ1-6
DNA: TGTGCCAGCAGCTTAGCGTCCTACAGGGGTCATAATTCACCCCTCCACTTT
CDR3: CASSLASYRGHNSPLHF

size: many
V: TRBV12-5
D: TRBD1
J: TRBJ1-5
DNA: TGTGCTAGTGGTTCGGGACAGGCCAGCAATCAGCCCCAGCATTTT
CDR3: CASGSGQASNQPQHF

size: few
V: TRBV5-5
D: TRBD1
J: TRBJ1-6
DNA: TGTGCCAGCAGCTTAGCAGGGGGCGAGTATAATTCACCCCTCCACTTT
CDR3: CASSLAGGEYNSPLHF

size: few
V: TRBV5-5
D: -
J: TRBJ2-1
DNA: TGTGCCAGCAGCTTGGTAGGGGGTCAAGGCTACTACAATGAGCAGTTCTTC
CDR3: CASSLVGGQGYYNEQFF

size: few
V: TRBV7-8
D: TRBD1
J: TRBJ1-2
DNA: TGTGCCAGCAGCTCTCCGGGACAGGGGTTAGATGGCTACACCTTC
CDR3: CASSSPGQGLDGYTF

size: few
V: TRBV7-9
D: -
J: TRBJ2-2
DNA: TGTGCCAGCAGCTCTAAGCGCAGGGAGCTGTTTTTT
CDR3: CASSSKRRELFF

size: few
V: TRBV5-4
D: -
J: TRBJ2-5
DNA: TGTGCCAGCAGCTCGGGGGAGAGAAGCCTCCAGGAGACCCAGTACTTC
CDR3: CASSSGERSLQETQYF

size: -
V: TRBV12-3/TRBV12-4
D: TRBD1
J: TRBJ2-3
DNA: TGTGCCAGCAGTTTCTCTCGGGACAGGGCGGCAGATACGCAGTATTTT
CDR3: CASSFSRDRAADTQYF

size: -
V: TRBV5-5
D: -
J: TRBJ2-3
DNA: TGTGCCAGCAGCTTGGAGCTCTACACAGATACGCAGTATTTT
CDR3: CASSLELYTDTQYF

size: once
V: TRBV7-3
D: TRBD1
J: TRBJ2-2
DNA: TGTGCCAGCAGCTTCCGACAGGGATCTATTTGGAGCACCGGGGAGCTGTTTTTT
CDR3: CASSFRQGSIWSTGELFF

size: -
V: TRBV7-9
D: -
J: TRBJ1-2
DNA: TGTGCCAGCAGCTTTAGCCCAGAGGGGGGGCAAATTGGCTACACCTTC
CDR3: CASSFSPEGGQIGYTF

size: -
V: TRBV12-3/TRBV12-4
D: -
J: TRBJ1-1
DNA: TGTGCCAGCAATAATGACGTTAAAGCTTTCTTT
CDR3: CASNNDVKAFF

size: few
V: TRBV6-1
D: -
J: TRBJ1-5
DNA: TGTGCCAGCAGCCCCTCACGTTATAGCAATCAGCCCCAGCATTTT
CDR3: CASSPSRYSNQPQHF

size: -
V: TRBV7-9
D: TRBD2
J: TRBJ2-1
DNA: TGTGCCAGCAGCCGCCCGGGGGGCAATGAGCAGTTCTTC
CDR3: CASSRPGGNEQFF

size: -
V: TRBV9
D: TRBD1
J: TRBJ1-1
DNA: TGTGCCAGCAGCCTTACGACAGGGGACCGGAACACTGAAGCTTTCTTT
CDR3: CASSLTTGDRNTEAFF

size: -
V: TRBV7-9
D: -
J: TRBJ2-1
DNA: TGTGCCAGCAGCTTTGACTCTAATAAGCAGTTCTTC
CDR3: CASSFDSNKQFF

size: -
V: TRBV12-3/TRBV12-4
D: -
J: TRBJ1-1
DNA: TGTGCCAGCAGTTTTGAGGGAGCGAACACTGAAGCTTTCTTT
CDR3: CASSFEGANTEAFF

size: -
V: TRBV6-5
D: -
J: TRBJ1-3
DNA: TGTGCCAGCAGTTACGGAGCCCGGGGGGCAGGAAACACCATATATTTT
CDR3: CASSYGARGAGNTIYF

size: -
V: TRBV20-1
D: -
J: TRBJ2-7
DNA: TGCAGTGCTAGAGAGACAGCGTCCTACGAGCAGTACTTC
CDR3: CSARETASYEQYF

size: -
V: TRBV4-1
D: TRBD2
J: TRBJ2-1
DNA: TGCGCCAGCAGCCAAGAGTCAGGACTAGCGGAGTACAATGAGCAGTTCTTC
CDR3: CASSQESGLAEYNEQFF

size: many
V: TRBV11-3
D: TRBD1
J: TRBJ1-1
DNA: TGTGCCAGCAGCACAGGGGGGGCGAACACTGAAGCTTTCTTT
CDR3: CASSTGGANTEAFF

size: -
V: TRBV6-2/TRBV6-3
D: -
J: TRBJ1-2
DNA: TGTGCCAGCAGTTACAACGGGGCCTTATTTTTTTATGGCTACACCTTC
CDR3: CASSYNGALFFYGYTF

size: few
V: TRBV6-5
D: TRBD1
J: TRBJ1-2
DNA: TGTGCCAGCAGTTACTCCAGACAGGGTGGGGACTATGGCTACACCTTC
CDR3: CASSYSRQGGDYGYTF

size: -
V: TRBV6-2/TRBV6-3
D: -
J: TRBJ1-5
DNA: TGTGCCAGCAGTTACGACAGACCTTATAGCAATCAGCCCCAGCATTTT
CDR3: CASSYDRPYSNQPQHF

size: -
V: TRBV12-3/TRBV12-4
D: -
J: TRBJ2-5
DNA: TGTGCCAGCAGCCTACAGAAAGGTGGGCAAGAGACCCAGTACTTC
CDR3: CASSLQKGGQETQYF

size: few
V: TRBV6-5
D: -
J: TRBJ1-1
DNA: TGTGCCAGCAGTTACTCGGGCCCAAGCGCTGAAGCTTTCTTT
CDR3: CASSYSGPSAEAFF